This T cell receptor (beta chain) emerged from a study of blood T cell repertoires in COVID-19. Measured with immunoSEQ multiplex PCR; TCRdb has only the in-frame clones, and not every one. Of about 210,000 clones listed, roughly 90% are singletons. The V gene's germline CDR1 is GTSNPN and CDR2 SVGIG (reference sequence). The germline V and J ends were trimmed by 3 bases and 6 bases, with 18 bases remaining between them. This CDR3 contains 15 residues. This chain connects TRBV30 to TRBJ2-1; D is possibly TRBD1 (5 bases). Sequencing was carried out using PBMCs or T cells enriched from blood (not recorded which). This sequence was found in a man in his late teens or twenties with acute COVID-19. Written as DNA, the CDR3 is TGTGCCTGGAGCCTACAATACCGACAGACCAATGAGCAGTTCTTC. Its protein product is CAWSLQYRQTNEQFF.